A selection of T cell receptor beta chains follows, all from one sample in a study of vaccination effects on CD4 cells after COVID-19. Their recognized antigens are unknown. Data came from immunoSEQ multiplex PCR; TCRdb stores just in-frame clones and leaves some out. Of roughly 30,000 clones listed, 55% to 85% are singletons. Sample: CD4+ T cells from PBMCs cultured with HCoV-NL63 spike peptides, taken after COVID-19 vaccination. The receptors here all came from a human donor who received a COVID-19 vaccine. Both conserved end residues are part of each CDR3. Each record gives: clone size, J gene, D gene, CDR3 length, V gene, CDR3 DNA, CDR3 protein. A D gene is named only where the DNA matches it firmly. Clone size is stated in some rows and not others, as once, few, many or a class when expanded.

>-|TRBJ2-7|TRBD2|15|TRBV28
TGTGCCAGCAGTTTATTTACTAGCGGGAGCTACGAGCAGTACTTC
CASSLFTSGSYEQYF
>-|TRBJ2-3|TRBD2|15|TRBV5-1
TGCGCCAGCAGCTTGGCTAGCGGGAGCACAGATACGCAGTATTTT
CASSLASGSTDTQYF
>-|TRBJ2-3|-|13|TRBV6-4
TGTGCCAGCAGTGACGGGGAAGCAGATACGCAGTATTTT
CASSDGEADTQYF
>-|TRBJ1-6|TRBD1|17|TRBV6-1
TGTGCCAGCAGTGAATACGCGCCACAGGGGAATAATTCACCCCTCCACTTT
CASSEYAPQGNNSPLHF
>-|TRBJ2-6|TRBD2|17|TRBV5-6
TGTGCCAGCAGCTTGATCCTAGCGGGCGCTGGGGCCAACGTCCTGACTTTC
CASSLILAGAGANVLTF
>-|TRBJ2-1|-|15|TRBV3-1/TRBV3-2
TGTGCCAGCAGCCAAGGTGCTAGCAGGTACAATGAGCAGTTCTTC
CASSQGASRYNEQFF
>-|TRBJ1-5|-|14|TRBV7-2
TGTGCCAGCAGCCAAACAGGGAACAATCAGCCCCAGCATTTT
CASSQTGNNQPQHF
>-|TRBJ2-5|-|14|TRBV19
TGTGCCAGTAGTATAGTGACAGGACCTGAGACCCAGTACTTC
CASSIVTGPETQYF
>once|TRBJ1-2|-|14|TRBV18
TGTGCCAGCTCACCGCGTGGGGGACACTATGGCTACACCTTC
CASSPRGGHYGYTF
>-|TRBJ2-7|-|11|TRBV18
TGTGCCAGCTCACCTCTCTACGAGCAGTACTTC
CASSPLYEQYF
>-|TRBJ1-1|-|15|TRBV3-1/TRBV3-2
TGTGCCAGCAGCCAAGATGGCGCGGTAGGGTCTGAAGCTTTCTTT
CASSQDGAVGSEAFF
>few|TRBJ2-3|TRBD2|16|TRBV19
TGTGCCAGTAGTTATAGACCGGGACTAGTATCAGATACGCAGTATTTT
CASSYRPGLVSDTQYF
>-|TRBJ2-3|TRBD2|16|TRBV5-6
TGTGCCAGCAGCCTACGGACTAGCGGGAGGCCAGATACGCAGTATTTT
CASSLRTSGRPDTQYF
>few|TRBJ1-2|-|15|TRBV6-2/TRBV6-3
TGTGCCAGCAGTCTGCCGGGGTCGGGATCCTATGGCTACACCTTC
CASSLPGSGSYGYTF
>-|TRBJ2-1|-|13|TRBV5-6
TGTGCCAGCAGCCCCGGGTCCGACAATGAGCAGTTCTTC
CASSPGSDNEQFF
>-|TRBJ2-7|-|12|TRBV25-1
TGTGCCAGCAGTGGAACAGGGAGCGAGCAGTACTTC
CASSGTGSEQYF